The following is a T cell receptor beta chain sequence with its context. Its target is not known. Method: immunoSEQ multiplex PCR; TCRdb's copy keeps in-frame clones and lacks some. The data show over 2 million clones, roughly 95% seen once. The data are from a study of shared clonotypes between healthy human individuals. Points from the study as a whole: Naive CD4 clonotypes were shared across several donors at 4.5% to 6%. Against clonotypes common to all four donors, non-shared ones had lower generation probabilities.

This CDR3 has 12 amino acids. With 4 bases removed from V and 7 bases from J, the gap between germline ends came to 11 bases. Germline CDR1 SGHRS, CDR2 YFSETQ. This TCR was sampled from a man aged 18 to 30 in good health. The chain is built from TRBV5-1 and TRBJ2-5; D gene uncertain. Sequencing input: naive CD4+ T cells sorted from blood. Documented subset: CD45RA+ positively selected. The CDR3 reads CASSRLLGTQYF. The CDR3 bases are TGCGCCAGCAGCCGACTCCTGGGGACCCAGTACTTC.